This T cell receptor (beta chain) appears in the sequencing data of a study of CD8+CD57+ T cells in acquired aplastic anemia. Genomic DNA served as template for TCR beta VDJ and CDR3 profiling. One entry per CDR3 protein results from TCRdb running MiXCR on the reads. The sample has about 43,000 distinct CDR3 sequences; approximately 63% are singletons. Patients picked for sequencing had shown CD8+CD57+ cell expansion detected by flow cytometry. Every patient had severe acquired aplastic anemia. This CDR3 region has 16 residues. Germline CDR1 ENHRY, CDR2 SYGVKD. J gave up 0 bases and V 10 bases, and 9 bases lay outside the gene matches.

Source material: sorted CD4+, CD8+, or CD8+CD57+ T cells (not recorded which) from PBMCs. The chain is built from TRBV10-3 and TRBJ1-6; 7 nucleotides agree with TRBD1. This receptor was taken from a human donor with aplastic anemia. CDR3 bases: TGTGCCACGCACGACAGGGACACCTCCTATAATTCACCCCTCCACTTT. It is translated as CATHDRDTSYNSPLHF.